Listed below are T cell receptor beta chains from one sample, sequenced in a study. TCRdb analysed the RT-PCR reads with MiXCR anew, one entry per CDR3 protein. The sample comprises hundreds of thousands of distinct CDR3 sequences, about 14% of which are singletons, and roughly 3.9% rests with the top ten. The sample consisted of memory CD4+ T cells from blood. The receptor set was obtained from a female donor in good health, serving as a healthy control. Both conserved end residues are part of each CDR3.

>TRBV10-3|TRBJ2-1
CAISGTGGESFF
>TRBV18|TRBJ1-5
CASSTKGPGGFDQPQHF
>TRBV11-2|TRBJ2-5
CASSQGLGDKTQYF
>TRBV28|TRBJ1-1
CASSQQGMNTEAFF
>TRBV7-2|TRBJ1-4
CASSLGTGINEKLFF
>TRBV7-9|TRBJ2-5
CASSLATGWRGETQYF
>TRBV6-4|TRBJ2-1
CASSEWTGGRNEQFF
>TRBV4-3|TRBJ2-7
CASSPTSGLTYEQYF
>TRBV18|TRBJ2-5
CASSPSETQYF
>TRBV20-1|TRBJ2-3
CSARGLGAGGSTDTQYF
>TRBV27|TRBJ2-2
CASSPTGGHIRPGELFF
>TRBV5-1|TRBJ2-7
CSSSPRTGGDEQYF
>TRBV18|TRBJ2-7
CASSPNAEIYEQYF
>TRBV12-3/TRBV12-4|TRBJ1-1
CASSGPKKNTEAFF
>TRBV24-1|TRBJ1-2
CATSDPIAYGYTF
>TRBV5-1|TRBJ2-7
CASSATGLRSYEQYF
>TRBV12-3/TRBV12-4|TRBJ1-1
CASSLGHATNF
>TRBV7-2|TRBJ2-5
CASSLAFRGNGQETQYF
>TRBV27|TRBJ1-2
CASSPTLSNNYGYTF
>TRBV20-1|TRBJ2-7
CSATQSGSGTYEQYF
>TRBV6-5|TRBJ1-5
CASSYLTGGGQPQHF
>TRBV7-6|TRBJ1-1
CASSSDRGYTEAFF
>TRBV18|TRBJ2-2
CASSPQGHGELFF
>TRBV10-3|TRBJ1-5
CAISRGANSNQPQHF
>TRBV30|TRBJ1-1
CAWRQVGTEAFF
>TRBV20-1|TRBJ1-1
CSASSVVLGAEAFF
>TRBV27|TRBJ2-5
CASTILPGLALPLGQETQYF
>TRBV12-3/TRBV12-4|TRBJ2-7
CASSFNGLEQYF
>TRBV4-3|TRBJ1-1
CASSQDRTAAEAFF
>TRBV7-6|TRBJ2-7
CASSLQGYYEQYF
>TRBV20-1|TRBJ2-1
CSAGTSGALAYNEQFF
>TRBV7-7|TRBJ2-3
CASSPDHHTQYF
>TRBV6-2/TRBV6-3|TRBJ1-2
CASRSLALYGYTF
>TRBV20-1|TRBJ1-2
CSASGTEGPLYGYIF
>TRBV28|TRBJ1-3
CASRFGPSGNTIYF
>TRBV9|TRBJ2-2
CASSVDPVITGELFF
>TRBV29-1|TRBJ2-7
CSVGGGGSNEQYF
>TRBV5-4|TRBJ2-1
CASSPLWANEQFF
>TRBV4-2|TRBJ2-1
CASSPQEGGYNEQFF
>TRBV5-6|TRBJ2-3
CASSHVMGRDTQYF
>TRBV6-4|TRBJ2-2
CASSLDGAGELFF
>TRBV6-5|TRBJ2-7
CASSYSRSGQGYYEQYF
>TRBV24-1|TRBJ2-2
CATRKGQGNTGELFF
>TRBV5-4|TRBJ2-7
CASSLGLAGGPGEQYF
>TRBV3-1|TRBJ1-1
CASSQVGIPEAFF
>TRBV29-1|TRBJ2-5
CSVEEGRETQYF
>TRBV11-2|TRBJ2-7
CASSPILRLAGVVYEQYF
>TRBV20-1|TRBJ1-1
CSAKDRGLTEAFF
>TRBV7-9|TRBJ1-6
CASSEGLNSPLHF
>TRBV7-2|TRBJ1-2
CASSLGQGARGYGYTF
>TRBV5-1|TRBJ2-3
CASSGSPQGDTQYF
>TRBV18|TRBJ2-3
CASSTGQNGPDTQYF
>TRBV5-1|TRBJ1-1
CASSLSAGNTEAFF
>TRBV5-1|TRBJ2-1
CASSLAVYNEQFF